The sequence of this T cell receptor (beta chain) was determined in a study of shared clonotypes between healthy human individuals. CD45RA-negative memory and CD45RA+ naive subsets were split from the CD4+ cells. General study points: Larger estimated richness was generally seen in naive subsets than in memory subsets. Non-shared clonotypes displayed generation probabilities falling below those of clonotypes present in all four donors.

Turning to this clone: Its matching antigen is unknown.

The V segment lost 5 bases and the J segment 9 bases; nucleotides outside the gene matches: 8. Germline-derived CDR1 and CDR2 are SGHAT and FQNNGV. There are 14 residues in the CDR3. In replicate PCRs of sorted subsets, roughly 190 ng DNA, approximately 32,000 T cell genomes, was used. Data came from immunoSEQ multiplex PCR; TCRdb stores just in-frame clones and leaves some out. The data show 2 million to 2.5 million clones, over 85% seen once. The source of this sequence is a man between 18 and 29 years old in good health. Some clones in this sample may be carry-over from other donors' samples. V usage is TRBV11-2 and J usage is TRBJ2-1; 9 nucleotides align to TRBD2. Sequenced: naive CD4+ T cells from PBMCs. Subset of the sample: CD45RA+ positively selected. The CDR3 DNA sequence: TGTGCCAGCAGCCTGGGACTAGCTTTTGCTGAGCAGTTCTTC. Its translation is CASSLGLAFAEQFF.